This TCR beta chain was retrieved from a study of CD8+ T cells in alopecia areata. Described treatment: oral pan-JAK inhibitor, 5-10 mg twice daily. This clone has a handful of counts. Its target is unknown. Following RNA extraction, reverse transcription yielded cDNA that acted as the sequencing template. The protocol was immunoSEQ multiplex PCR, while the TCRdb copy is restricted to in-frame clones and leaves out a portion. There are about 76,000 clones in the sample; approximately 72% occur only once, and less than 25% lies in the top ten. General observations from the study: Compared with normal scalp, lesional scalp had higher clonality and more expanded CD8+ clones.

V was pared by 3 bases and J by 2 bases, with 6 bases of the junction left unmatched. Germline V gene sequence: CDR1 SGHTA, CDR2 FQGTGA. The CDR3 is 15 residues long. Sequenced here: CD8+ T cells sorted from blood, sampled at week 24, from a patient treated with tofacitinib. The gene calls are TRBV7-3 and TRBJ2-5; 7 bases fit TRBD2. The TCR was taken from a human donor with alopecia areata. The CDR3 sequence: CASSFGGGGQETQYF. CDR3 DNA sequence: TGTGCCAGCAGCTTCGGCGGGGGAGGACAAGAGACCCAGTACTTC.